This T cell receptor (beta chain) came from a study of cytomegalovirus exposure and HLA in healthy donors. Study-wide results and limits: When analyzed later, a missense DCLRE1C variant was found to be linked to TCR beta V- and J-gene trimming.

At sampling all donors were nominally healthy, likely with unrecorded immune exposures. The CDR3 covers 16 residues. V shed 1 base and J shed 1 base, with 13 bases lying between them. Germline assignment: CDR1 SGHAT and CDR2 FQDESV (reference sequence). Points on this clone: Its target is not known.

PCR primers comprised 60 Vbeta and 13 Jbeta primers. Method: immunoSEQ multiplex PCR; TCRdb's copy keeps in-frame clones and lacks some. The table shows over 85,000 clones, with approximately 87% occurring only once. This chain joins TRBV11-1 and TRBJ1-1; D remains ambiguous. The sample comprised PBMCs. This clonotype was sampled from a man aged 40-50 years in good health and CMV-seronegative. DNA of the CDR3: TGTGCCAGCAGCTTAGACTTTTTGGAGGGGAACACTGAAGCTTTCTTT. This sequence encodes CASSLDFLEGNTEAFF.